This TCR beta chain is from a study of Graves' ophthalmopathy and Graves' hyperthyroidism. Findings and caveats of the study: An approximately 80% specificity and around 89% sensitivity were achieved by a 13-signature model that separated ophthalmopathy from stable hyperthyroidism.

RNA transcripts were the template, and TCR beta CDR3 regions were amplified from them. The workflow started with a first-round RT-PCR run with HTBI primers and then moved on to a second-round multiplex PCR. TCRdb redid the calling of the multiplex PCR reads with MiXCR, one entry per CDR3 protein. Of roughly 500,000 distinct CDR3 sequences in the sample, approximately 15% were seen once. Among the exclusions were patients with other autoimmune diseases, uncontrolled infections, pregnancy or lactation. The diagnosis was founded upon clinical symptoms, serum thyroxine, TRAb, thyroid ultrasound and orbital computed tomography. This clonotype was counted ten times or more. Its antigen is as yet unknown. The receptor was isolated from a woman younger than 45 with Graves' ophthalmopathy. The sample comprised blood.

In nucleotides, the CDR3 is TGTGCCAGTAGTATAAGGGGAAGAGGCGGGGAGCTGTTTTTT. It yields the protein CASSIRGRGGELFF. The V gene is TRBV19, the J gene TRBJ2-2; possible D gene TRBD1, 5 bases. V gave up 2 bases and J gave up 7 bases, with 11 bases separating them. The CDR3 has 14 residues. Germline assignment: CDR1 LNHDA and CDR2 SQIVND (reference sequence).